These T cell receptor beta chains were read from a single sample in a study of control samples from healthy donors and cancer patients. Data came from immunoSEQ multiplex PCR; TCRdb stores just in-frame clones and leaves some out. This repertoire shows around 68,000 clones, roughly 82% found once; its top ten account for approximately 2.8%. Sequences were obtained from PBMCs. These receptors were taken from a woman aged 45-65 years with lung cancer. Each CDR3 is given with its conserved first and last residue. The D gene is left open where the match is weak. Size is omitted from some rows. Given values are once, few, many or a class for expanded clones.

J | V | D | size | DNA | CDR3
TRBJ2-7 | TRBV5-1 | TRBD1 | once | TGCGCCAGCAGCTTAGGTGACAGGGGCGTTGGGGGAGTCTCCTACGAGCAGTACTTC | CASSLGDRGVGGVSYEQYF
TRBJ1-6 | TRBV3-1/TRBV3-2 | - | once | TGTGCCAGCAGCCCCCAGAGGGATTCACCCCTCCACTTT | CASSPQRDSPLHF
TRBJ1-2 | TRBV7-9 | - | - | TGTGCCAGCAGCTTAGTCGGGGGCAATGGCTACACCTTC | CASSLVGGNGYTF
TRBJ1-2 | TRBV5-1 | - | few | TGCGCCAGCAGCTTAGGGGTCTCTCGGTATGGCTACACCTTC | CASSLGVSRYGYTF
TRBJ2-7 | TRBV9 | TRBD1 | once | TGTGCCAGCAGCCCCCGGGACAGGCCACGGAACGAGCAGTACTTC | CASSPRDRPRNEQYF
TRBJ2-6 | TRBV7-2 | TRBD2 | - | TGTGCCAGCAGCTTCGAGCGGGGGGCTGGGGCCAACGTCCTGACTTTC | CASSFERGAGANVLTF
TRBJ1-6 | TRBV5-1 | - | - | TGCGCCAGCAGCTTGCGGAGCGGCAGGGGAAATTCACCCCTCCACTTT | CASSLRSGRGNSPLHF
TRBJ1-5 | TRBV24-1 | TRBD1 | - | TGTGCCACCAGTGACCCGGGACAGGGTGAGTCTCAGCCCCAGCATTTT | CATSDPGQGESQPQHF
TRBJ1-1 | TRBV11-1 | - | many | TGTGCCAGCAGCTTCAGTGGGACTGAAGCTTTCTTT | CASSFSGTEAFF
TRBJ1-1 | TRBV10-1 | - | - | TGCGCCAGCAGGGCGGGGGCGGCTGAAGCTTTCTTT | CASRAGAAEAFF
TRBJ2-3 | TRBV5-1 | - | - | TGCGCCAGCAGCTTGGGGCAGCTCGGGTATACGCAGTATTTT | CASSLGQLGYTQYF
TRBJ1-1 | TRBV11-2 | TRBD1 | - | TGTGCCAGCAGCCCAAGGGACAGGAACACTGAAGCTTTCTTT | CASSPRDRNTEAFF
TRBJ1-1 | TRBV11-2 | TRBD1 | - | TGTGCCAGCAGCCGTAGGACAGGGGGCCGAGTCACTGAAGCTTTCTTT | CASSRRTGGRVTEAFF
TRBJ1-2 | TRBV10-3 | - | few | TGTGCCATCACGGGGAACCCGCTCTATGGCTACACCTTC | CAITGNPLYGYTF
TRBJ2-3 | TRBV30 | - | - | TGTGCCTGGACCCTAGGGGGGCCTAGCACAGATACGCAGTATTTT | CAWTLGGPSTDTQYF
TRBJ2-2 | TRBV7-9 | - | - | TGTGCCAGCAGCTACCGACAGCCACGGGACACCGGGGAGCTGTTTTTT | CASSYRQPRDTGELFF
TRBJ2-7 | TRBV11-3 | - | - | TGTGCCAGCAGCTTAGGGTCGGGAAACTCCTACGAGCAGTACTTC | CASSLGSGNSYEQYF
TRBJ1-6 | TRBV5-6 | - | - | TGTGCCAGCAGCTTGGGACCCGGGCAGGGCACATGGTCACCCCTCCACTTT | CASSLGPGQGTWSPLHF
TRBJ1-6 | TRBV5-1 | - | - | TGCGCCAGCAGCTATACAGGGTATTCACCCCTCCACTTT | CASSYTGYSPLHF
TRBJ1-2 | TRBV6-6 | - | - | TGTGCCAGCAGTACCGAATTGGGGGGCGACTCTGGCTACACCTTC | CASSTELGGDSGYTF
TRBJ1-3 | TRBV9 | TRBD1 | - | TGTGCCAGCAGGGGGACAGGTGGAAACACCATATATTTT | CASRGTGGNTIYF
TRBJ2-1 | TRBV15 | - | - | TGTGCCACCAGCGGAGTTTCTAATGAGCAGTTCTTC | CATSGVSNEQFF
TRBJ1-6 | TRBV25-1 | TRBD1 | medium-sized | TGTGCCAGCAGTGCTCCGGGACAGGAAGCTTCACCCCTCCACTTT | CASSAPGQEASPLHF
TRBJ1-1 | TRBV7-6 | - | - | TGTGCCAGCAGCTTATCAGAGGTCACTGAAGCTTTCTTT | CASSLSEVTEAFF
TRBJ1-5 | TRBV25-1 | - | - | TGTGCCAGCAGTAGTCACGACAGCTTCAATCAGCCCCAGCATTTT | CASSSHDSFNQPQHF
TRBJ1-6 | TRBV7-2 | - | - | TGTGCCAGCAGCTTAGCGTTACGCAGGGCAGGATATTTTCATTATAATTCACCCCTCCACTTT | CASSLALRRAGYFHYNSPLHF
TRBJ1-5 | TRBV5-6 | - | - | TGTGCCAGCAGCTTGTTGGGAAGGGTGGCCCAGCATTTT | CASSLLGRVAQHF
TRBJ1-1 | TRBV27 | TRBD1 | - | TGTGCCAGCAGTTTCGACAGGGGAAATGAAGCTTTCTTT | CASSFDRGNEAFF
TRBJ2-7 | TRBV7-9 | TRBD1 | - | TGTGCCAGCAGCTTAGCCGGGACAGGGGGCATTTCCTACGAGCAGTACTTC | CASSLAGTGGISYEQYF
TRBJ1-1 | TRBV15 | - | once | TGTGCCACCAGCAGAGATCCGTGGATGAAGGGGATGAACACTGAAGCTTTCTTT | CATSRDPWMKGMNTEAFF
TRBJ1-2 | TRBV29-1 | - | - | TGCAGCGTTGAAAAAATAAGTGGGGGGAAAGGGGACTATGGCTACACCTTC | CSVEKISGGKGDYGYTF
TRBJ1-4 | TRBV18 | - | - | TGTGCCAGCTCCCCCCTAGCAGGGCCTGCAACTAATGAAAAACTGTTTTTT | CASSPLAGPATNEKLFF
TRBJ2-5 | TRBV11-3 | TRBD1 | - | TGTGCCAGCAGCCCAGGGGGCGGGCAAGAGACCCAGTACTTC | CASSPGGGQETQYF
TRBJ1-2 | TRBV10-3 | TRBD1 | - | TGTGCCATCAGTAACGGGACAGGCCCCTATGGCTACACCTTC | CAISNGTGPYGYTF
TRBJ2-3 | TRBV30 | - | - | TGTGCCTGGAGTGTATACGTTACAGATACGCAGTATTTT | CAWSVYVTDTQYF
TRBJ1-2 | TRBV2 | TRBD1 | - | TGTGCCAGCAGTGAAGCAAAGACAGGGAGAAGTGGCTACACCTTC | CASSEAKTGRSGYTF
TRBJ1-1 | TRBV19 | - | - | TGTGCCAGTAGTTCGAAACTATCGGGGGTTGAAGCTTTCTTT | CASSSKLSGVEAFF
TRBJ1-1 | TRBV2 | - | - | TGTGCCAGCAGTGAGGAGCTGGGGACTGAAGCTTTCTTT | CASSEELGTEAFF
TRBJ1-2 | TRBV28 | - | - | TGTGCCAGCAGTTTAGCAGGGGCCAACTATGGCTACACCTTC | CASSLAGANYGYTF
TRBJ1-1 | TRBV14 | - | once | TGTGCCAGCAGCCAAGGGGCGGGGGCGAACACTGAAGCTTTCTTT | CASSQGAGANTEAFF
TRBJ1-2 | TRBV30 | - | - | TGTGCCTGGAGTGAAGGTGTGAGGGCAAAGGGCTACACCTTC | CAWSEGVRAKGYTF
TRBJ2-3 | TRBV5-1 | - | - | TGCGCCAGCAGCCCCCTGCCCGCAACGCCCGATACGCAGTATTTT | CASSPLPATPDTQYF
TRBJ2-7 | TRBV5-4 | - | - | TGTGCCAGCAGCTTTACAGGCAACGAGCAGTACTTC | CASSFTGNEQYF
TRBJ2-3 | TRBV6-1 | - | once | TGTGCCAGCAGTCCCGGGACTTTCACAGATACGCAGTATTTT | CASSPGTFTDTQYF
TRBJ2-1 | TRBV9 | TRBD2 | - | TGTGCCAGCAGCGTAGCTACGGGGGGTTTGATGTTCTTC | CASSVATGGLMFF
TRBJ2-1 | TRBV25-1 | - | - | TGTGCCAGCAGTGAACTGGCGGGGTCCTACAATGAGCAGTTCTTC | CASSELAGSYNEQFF
TRBJ1-2 | TRBV6-5 | - | few | TGTGCCAGCAGTCAACAGGCTAACTATGGCTACACCTTC | CASSQQANYGYTF
TRBJ1-1 | TRBV3-1/TRBV3-2 | TRBD1 | - | TGTGCCAGCAGCTTTCGACAGGGGCTCACTGAAGCTTTCTTT | CASSFRQGLTEAFF
TRBJ1-4 | TRBV19 | TRBD1 | - | TGTGCCAGCAGACAGGGGACTAGAGGAAAACTGTTTTTT | CASRQGTRGKLFF
TRBJ2-5 | TRBV4-3 | - | few | TGCGCCAGCAGCCAAGAACAGCAAGAGACCCAGTACTTC | CASSQEQQETQYF